A selection of T cell receptor beta chains follows, all from one sample in a study of vaccination and CD4 T cells after COVID-19. Their specific antigens are unknown. One entry per CDR3 protein, called by TCRdb with MiXCR from the PCR reads. The sample has 10,000 to 15,000 distinct CDR3 sequences; approximately 50% are singletons. Sequenced sample: CD4+ T cells from blood, cultured in vitro. The source is a human donor who had recovered from COVID-19. The CDR3 runs from the conserved cysteine through the conserved F or W. Each record gives: J gene, clone size, D gene, V gene, CDR3 protein, CDR3 DNA. The D gene is left open where the match is weak. Rows give clone size only sometimes, using once, few, many, or a class for an expanded clone.

j_gene: TRBJ2-3; abundance: medium-sized; d_gene: .; v_gene: TRBV11-2; CDR3aa: CASSLAGYYTDTQYF; CDR3nt: TGTGCCAGCAGCTTAGCGGGATACTACACAGATACGCAGTATTTT
j_gene: TRBJ2-2; abundance: once; d_gene: .; v_gene: TRBV28; CDR3aa: CANSSAGATDGELFF; CDR3nt: TGTGCCAACAGTTCTGCCGGGGCCACGGACGGGGAGCTGTTTTTT
j_gene: TRBJ2-3; abundance: once; d_gene: .; v_gene: TRBV27; CDR3aa: CASSLFGGVSTDTQYF; CDR3nt: TGTGCCAGCAGTTTATTCGGGGGAGTGAGCACAGATACGCAGTATTTT
j_gene: TRBJ2-5; abundance: few; d_gene: .; v_gene: TRBV24-1; CDR3aa: CATSDPGKETQYF; CDR3nt: TGTGCCACCAGTGATCCAGGGAAAGAGACCCAGTACTTC
j_gene: TRBJ2-7; abundance: once; d_gene: TRBD1; v_gene: TRBV6-5; CDR3aa: CASSYSGTGWPLRYEQYF; CDR3nt: TGTGCCAGCAGTTACTCCGGGACAGGTTGGCCACTACGCTACGAGCAGTACTTC
j_gene: TRBJ2-7; abundance: .; d_gene: TRBD2; v_gene: TRBV6-2/TRBV6-3; CDR3aa: CASSPEGGRLAALGYEQYF; CDR3nt: TGTGCCAGCAGTCCGGAGGGCGGCCGACTAGCGGCACTCGGGTACGAGCAGTACTTC
j_gene: TRBJ1-1; abundance: few; d_gene: .; v_gene: TRBV20-1; CDR3aa: CSAAGGAISEAFF; CDR3nt: TGCAGTGCCGCGGGGGGCGCGATCTCTGAAGCTTTCTTT
j_gene: TRBJ2-4; abundance: once; d_gene: .; v_gene: TRBV20-1; CDR3aa: CSAPPNPKNIQYF; CDR3nt: TGCAGTGCTCCCCCCAACCCCAAAAACATTCAGTACTTC
j_gene: TRBJ2-1; abundance: .; d_gene: TRBD1; v_gene: TRBV7-8; CDR3aa: CASSFPRGMHNEQFF; CDR3nt: TGTGCCAGCAGCTTCCCCAGGGGGATGCACAATGAGCAGTTCTTC
j_gene: TRBJ1-5; abundance: .; d_gene: .; v_gene: TRBV28; CDR3aa: CASSPRHSILINQPQHF; CDR3nt: TGTGCCAGCAGCCCCAGGCATTCGATATTGATAAATCAGCCCCAGCATTTT
j_gene: TRBJ2-2; abundance: .; d_gene: .; v_gene: TRBV20-1; CDR3aa: CSAPQTKRPTGELFF; CDR3nt: TGCAGTGCCCCACAGACTAAGCGTCCCACCGGGGAGCTGTTTTTT
j_gene: TRBJ1-5; abundance: .; d_gene: .; v_gene: TRBV2; CDR3aa: CASRSRRNQPQHF; CDR3nt: TGTGCCAGCAGGTCCAGGAGAAATCAGCCCCAGCATTTT
j_gene: TRBJ2-7; abundance: .; d_gene: .; v_gene: TRBV7-6; CDR3aa: CASSPEDGYEQYF; CDR3nt: TGTGCCAGCAGCCCTGAGGACGGCTACGAGCAGTACTTC
j_gene: TRBJ2-7; abundance: .; d_gene: .; v_gene: TRBV11-2; CDR3aa: CASSSYKTSSYEQYF; CDR3nt: TGTGCCAGCAGCTCCTATAAGACTAGTTCCTACGAGCAGTACTTC
j_gene: TRBJ2-7; abundance: .; d_gene: .; v_gene: TRBV28; CDR3aa: CASSHRTGTYEQHF; CDR3nt: TGTGCCAGCAGTCACCGGACGGGTACCTACGAGCAGCACTTC
j_gene: TRBJ1-1; abundance: few; d_gene: .; v_gene: TRBV12-3/TRBV12-4; CDR3aa: CATLGGGYTEAFF; CDR3nt: TGTGCCACCCTGGGAGGGGGATATACTGAAGCTTTCTTT
j_gene: TRBJ1-5; abundance: few; d_gene: TRBD1; v_gene: TRBV27; CDR3aa: CASSTYGQGGSQPQHF; CDR3nt: TGTGCCAGCAGTACTTATGGACAGGGGGGGTCTCAGCCCCAGCATTTT
j_gene: TRBJ2-3; abundance: few; d_gene: TRBD1; v_gene: TRBV24-1; CDR3aa: CATSNRGVTDTQYF; CDR3nt: TGTGCCACCAGCAACAGGGGTGTCACAGATACGCAGTATTTT
j_gene: TRBJ1-1; abundance: .; d_gene: .; v_gene: TRBV18; CDR3aa: CASSPPERARFAEAFF; CDR3nt: TGTGCCAGCTCACCACCCGAGCGCGCGAGATTCGCTGAAGCTTTCTTT
j_gene: TRBJ2-5; abundance: few; d_gene: .; v_gene: TRBV20-1; CDR3aa: CSARDSQGQETQYF; CDR3nt: TGCAGTGCTAGAGATTCCCAGGGGCAAGAGACCCAGTACTTC